A single sample is the source of the 10 T cell receptor beta chains below, sequenced in a study of blood T cell repertoires in COVID-19. Clones were sequenced by immunoSEQ multiplex PCR, and TCRdb holds only the in-frame ones, with some missing. This sample has fewer than 250,000 clones, with 70% to 90% found just once. The sequencing input was peripheral blood. Every receptor here comes from a woman aged 60 to 75 with active or convalescent COVID-19.

V usage is TRBV27 and J usage is TRBJ1-6; D remains ambiguous. Trimming pared 3 bases from V and 4 bases from J, leaving 4 bases between. Per germline, CDR1 MNHEY and CDR2 SMNVEV (reference sequence). This CDR3 is 13 amino acids long. The CDR3 region has the DNA TGTGCCAGCAGTTTCCAATATAATTCACCCCTCCACTTT. Translation: CASSFQYNSPLHF.

The chain has TRBV7-8 and TRBJ2-2; 8 nucleotides align to TRBD1. V shed 5 bases and J 0 bases; nucleotides not matched to a gene: 5. CDR1 SGHVS and CDR2 FQNEAQ come from the germline V gene. The CDR3 contains 16 residues. The CDR3 nucleotides are TGTGCCAGCAGCCCCAGGACAGGGACGAACACCGGGGAGCTGTTTTTT. Its protein is CASSPRTGTNTGELFF.

This CDR3 is CASRRQANWVMNTEAFF. The CDR3 region has the DNA TGTGCCAGTAGACGACAGGCTAATTGGGTAATGAACACTGAAGCTTTCTTT. V usage is TRBV19 and J usage is TRBJ1-1, with D tentatively TRBD1 (6 bases). V gave up 6 bases and J gave up 0 bases, with 20 bases separating them. The germline V gene has CDR1 LNHDA and CDR2 SQIVND (reference sequence). This CDR3 is built from 17 residues. Looking up the rest from reference TRBV19 and TRBJ1-1 gives the full variable domain: DGGITQSPKYLFRKEGQNVTLSCEQNLNHDAMYWYRQDPGQGLRLIYYSQIVNDFQKGDIAEGYSVSREKKESFPLTVTSAQKNPTAFYLCASRRQANWVMNTEAFFGQGTRLTVV.

The V and J genes are TRBV9 and TRBJ2-7; 9 bases match TRBD1. Losses at the gene ends were 2 bases for V and 3 bases for J; bases not matched to a gene: 6. CDR1 and CDR2 (germline): SGDLS, YYNGEE. CDR3 length: 15 residues. CDR3 DNA: TGTGCCAGCAGCGTGGGACAGGGTGTCTACTACGAGCAGTACTTC. Amino acid sequence: CASSVGQGVYYEQYF.

The chain links TRBV1 to TRBJ2-7; the tabulated D call, TRBD2, remains unverified against the DNA. TRBV1 is a pseudogene locus. There are 15 residues in the CDR3. CDR3 in amino acids: CTSSQSGGSSYEQYV. In DNA, the CDR3 is TGCACCAGCAGCCAGAGCGGGGGGTCCTCCTACGAGCAGTACGTC.

This sequence joins TRBV19 and TRBJ2-5, with 8 bases aligning to TRBD1. V shed 4 bases, J shed 2 bases, and the junction held 12 bases outside the gene matches. Germline-derived CDR1 and CDR2 are LNHDA and SQIVND (reference sequence). The CDR3 sequence is 17 residues long. The CDR3 sequence: CASSTRYRTGRQETQYF. In DNA form, the CDR3 reads TGTGCCAGTAGTACACGATACCGGACAGGGCGGCAAGAGACCCAGTACTTC.

The rearrangement uses TRBV9 and TRBJ2-7, with TRBD1 matching over 8 bases. The CDR3 is 15 residues long. Germline V CDR1 and CDR2: SGDLS, YYNGEE. Trimming removed 0 bases from V and 0 bases from J; junction bases left unmatched: 2. CDR3 coding DNA: TGTGCCAGCAGCGTAGGCAGGGGGCCCTCCTACGAGCAGTACTTC. Translating it yields CASSVGRGPSYEQYF.

J is TRBJ2-7 and V is TRBV10-3; tentatively, D is TRBD2 (6 bases). V lost 8 bases to trimming and J lost 4 bases, with 12 bases between them. The germline gives CDR1 ENHRY, CDR2 SYGVKD. The length of the CDR3 is 12 residues. The CDR3 sequence: CAIGGLLYEQYF. In nucleotides, the CDR3 is TGTGCCATCGGGGGGTTACTATACGAGCAGTACTTC.

This clone was detected only a few times. The chain links TRBV6-4 to TRBJ2-2, with D perhaps matching TRBD2 (5 bases). Germline V lookup: CDR1 MRHNA, CDR2 SNTAGT. With 4 bases removed from V and 4 bases from J, the gap between germline ends came to 10 bases. This CDR3 is 14 amino acids long. The DNA for the CDR3 is TGTGCCAGCAGTGCTGAGGGAAGCACCGGGGAGCTGTTTTTT. The encoded protein is CASSAEGSTGELFF.

J is TRBJ2-3 and V is TRBV19, with 8 bases aligning to TRBD2. J gave up 2 bases and V 8 bases, and 9 bases lay outside the gene matches. The CDR3 loop spans 15 amino acids. Per the germline V gene, CDR1 is LNHDA and CDR2 is SQIVND (reference sequence). This CDR3 is CASSRGSGITDTQYF. The CDR3 nucleotides are TGTGCCAGTTCTCGCGGTAGCGGGATCACAGATACGCAGTATTTT.